Each of the 8 T cell receptor beta chains below was sequenced from the same sample in a study of shared clonotypes between healthy human individuals. Data came from immunoSEQ multiplex PCR; TCRdb stores just in-frame clones and leaves some out. The sample contains about 1 million clones, around four fifths of which appear only once. The specimen was memory CD4+ T cells sorted from blood. Subset indicated: CD45RA-negative fraction. Receptors were obtained from a man between 18 and 35 years old in good health.

CDR3 in DNA: TGTGCCAGCAGCCTGGACGGCGTAGCAAGCACAGATACGCAGTATTTT. Translation gives CASSLDGVASTDTQYF. The rearrangement joins TRBV5-5 to TRBJ2-3; no firm D call. Per germline, CDR1 SGHKS and CDR2 YYEKEE (reference sequence). Trimming took 4 bases from V and 0 from J, leaving 15 bases between them. The CDR3 runs to 16 residues.

This clone was seen more than once but under ten times. The chain is built from TRBV4-3 and TRBJ2-2; D perhaps matches TRBD1 (6 bases). V was clipped by 3 bases and J by 0 bases, with 11 bases between them. CDR3 length: 16 amino acids. Per the germline V gene, CDR1 is LGHNA and CDR2 is YSLEER. CDR3 region: CASSHNTGPNTGELFF. CDR3 DNA: TGCGCCAGCAGCCATAATACAGGGCCGAACACCGGGGAGCTGTTTTTT.

This chain links TRBV25-1 with TRBJ1-5; no reliable D call. Germline values: CDR1 MGHDK, CDR2 SYGVNS. The CDR3 consists of 12 residues. V was trimmed by 9 bases and J by 6 bases, leaving 12 bases between them. The CDR3 DNA reads as TGTGCCAGTCCTCTTTTTTGTCAGCCCCAGCATTTT. It translates to CASPLFCQPQHF. Variable domain in full (rest from reference TRBV25-1 and TRBJ1-5): EADIYQTPRYLVIGTGKKITLECSQTMGHDKMYWYQQDPGMELHLIHYSYGVNSTEKGDLSSESTVSRIRTEHFPLTLESARPSHTSQYLCASPLFCQPQHFGDGTRLSIL.

This chain joins TRBV10-2 and TRBJ2-1; a possible D gene is TRBD2 (6 bases). The germline CDR1 and CDR2 sequences are WSHSY and SAAADI. The germline V and J ends were trimmed by 1 base and 8 bases, with 15 bases remaining between them. This CDR3 has 15 amino acids. DNA of the CDR3: TGCGCCAGCAGTGAGTGGGGGGAGAGAGGGGATGAGCAGTTCTTC. Amino acids: CASSEWGERGDEQFF.

This clone was observed a few times. The chain recombines TRBV29-1 with TRBJ2-5; D might be TRBD2 (5 bases). CDR3 length: 13 amino acids. V was trimmed by 2 bases and J by 7 bases, leaving 14 bases between them. Germline assignment: CDR1 SQVTM and CDR2 ANQGSEA. This chain's CDR3 is CSVERDSRGTQYF. The CDR3 region has the DNA TGCAGCGTTGAAAGAGATTCCCGGGGGACCCAGTACTTC.

The chain employs TRBV5-1 and TRBJ2-1; D is tentatively TRBD1 or TRBD2 (6 bases each). The V and J ends lost 0 bases and 1 base respectively, with 17 bases between them. Germline V gene data show CDR1 as SGHRS and CDR2 as YFSETQ. The CDR3 loop spans 18 amino acids. CDR3 in amino acids: CASSLARGSGLSYNEQFF. Here the CDR3 DNA reads TGCGCCAGCAGCTTGGCCAGGGGTAGCGGCCTATCCTACAATGAGCAGTTCTTC.

The gene calls are TRBV11-2 and TRBJ2-3; the D gene is possibly TRBD1 (6 bases). The CDR3 is 15 residues long. The germline V and J ends were trimmed by 0 bases and 2 bases, with 9 bases remaining between them. Germline V gene lookup returns CDR1 SGHAT and CDR2 FQNNGV. The CDR3 loop is CASSLDWGPTDTQYF. CDR3 sequence (DNA): TGTGCCAGCAGCTTAGATTGGGGGCCCACAGATACGCAGTATTTT.

The gene calls are TRBV2 and TRBJ2-1; D uncertain. The CDR3 length is 11 residues. The germline V and J ends were trimmed by 7 bases and 6 bases, with 7 bases remaining between them. Germline V gene sequence: CDR1 SNHLY, CDR2 FYNNEI. Written as DNA, the CDR3 is TGTGCCAGCAACGGTGGCAATGAGCAGTTCTTC. Encoded protein: CASNGGNEQFF.